Given below is one T cell receptor beta chain in context. What it binds is not known. This entry comes from a study of PD-1 blockade in classical Hodgkin lymphoma. The assay was immunoSEQ multiplex PCR, and TCRdb's table has in-frame clones only and misses some. There are approximately 10,000 clones in the sample; around three quarters occur only once, and 3.5% to 5% lies in the top ten. Study findings and constraints: Relapsed/refractory patients reportedly had lower baseline diversity than newly diagnosed patients. The drivers behind the repertoire differences, possibly disease activity or prior therapy, remain undefined. Patients newly diagnosed and complete responders had comparable baseline diversity.

Relapses following autologous stem cell transplantation were seen in all patients, with brentuximab vedotin exposure varying. Researchers report purifying CD4+ T cells from thawed PBMCs by magnetic negative selection. Reported best responses ranged across complete response, partial response or progressive disease. CDR3 size: 15 residues. CDR1 is SGDLS, CDR2 YYNGEE, per germline. Trimming removed 0 bases from V and 5 bases from J; junction bases left unmatched: 3. This TCR derives from a human donor with classical Hodgkin lymphoma. The chain carries TRBV9 and TRBJ2-1, with TRBD2 matching over 9 bases. Sequencing used CD4+ T cells from blood, obtained at baseline. Written as DNA, the CDR3 is TGTGCCAGCAGCGTAGTTCCTAGCGGGGACAATGAGCAGTTCTTC. This encodes CASSVVPSGDNEQFF.